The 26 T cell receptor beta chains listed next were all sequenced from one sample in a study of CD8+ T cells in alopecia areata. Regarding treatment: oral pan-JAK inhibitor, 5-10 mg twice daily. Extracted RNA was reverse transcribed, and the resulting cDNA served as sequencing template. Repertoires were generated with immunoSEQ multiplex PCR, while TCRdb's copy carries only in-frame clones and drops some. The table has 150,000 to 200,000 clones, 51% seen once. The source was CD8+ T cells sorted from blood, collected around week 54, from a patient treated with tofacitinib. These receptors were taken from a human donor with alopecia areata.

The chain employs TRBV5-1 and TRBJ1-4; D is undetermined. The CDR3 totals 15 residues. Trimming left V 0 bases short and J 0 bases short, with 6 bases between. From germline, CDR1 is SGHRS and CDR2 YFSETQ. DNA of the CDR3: TGCGCCAGCAGCTTGGGCGGTGCAACTAATGAAAAACTGTTTTTT. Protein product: CASSLGGATNEKLFF.

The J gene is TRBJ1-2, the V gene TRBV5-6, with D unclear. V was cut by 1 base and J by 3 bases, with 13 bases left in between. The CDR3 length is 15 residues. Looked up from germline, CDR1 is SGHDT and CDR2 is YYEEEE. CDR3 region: CASSLYTTVDYGYTF. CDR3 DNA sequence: TGTGCCAGCAGCTTGTATACCACCGTCGACTATGGCTACACCTTC.

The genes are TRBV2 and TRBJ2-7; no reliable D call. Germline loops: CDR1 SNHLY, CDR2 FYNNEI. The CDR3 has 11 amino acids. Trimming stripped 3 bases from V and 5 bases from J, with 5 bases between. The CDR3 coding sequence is TGTGCCAGCAGTGACAGCAACGAGCAGTACTTC. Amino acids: CASSDSNEQYF.

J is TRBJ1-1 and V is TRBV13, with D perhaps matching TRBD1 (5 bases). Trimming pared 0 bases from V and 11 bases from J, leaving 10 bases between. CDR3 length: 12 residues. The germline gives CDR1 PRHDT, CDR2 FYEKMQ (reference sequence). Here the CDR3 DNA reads TGTGCCAGCAGCTTAGGGGAGGACATGGCTTTCTTT. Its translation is CASSLGEDMAFF.

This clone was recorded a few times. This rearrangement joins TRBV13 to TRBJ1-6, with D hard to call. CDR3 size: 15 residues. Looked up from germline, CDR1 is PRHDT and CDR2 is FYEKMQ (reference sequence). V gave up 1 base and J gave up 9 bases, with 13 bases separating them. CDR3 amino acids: CASSLEGPRSSPLHF. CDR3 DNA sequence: TGTGCCAGCAGCTTAGAAGGGCCCCGGAGTTCACCCCTCCACTTT.

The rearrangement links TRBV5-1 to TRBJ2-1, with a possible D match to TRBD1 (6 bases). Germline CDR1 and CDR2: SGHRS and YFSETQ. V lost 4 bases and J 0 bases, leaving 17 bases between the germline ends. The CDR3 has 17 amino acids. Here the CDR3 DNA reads TGCGCCAGCAGCCCCTCTACAGGGTTTAGCTCCTACAATGAGCAGTTCTTC. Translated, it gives CASSPSTGFSSYNEQFF.

The CDR3 reads CASSLVGGGIADTQYF. CDR3 nucleotide sequence: TGCGCCAGCAGCTTGGTTGGCGGGGGGATCGCAGATACGCAGTATTTT. This rearrangement joins TRBV5-1 to TRBJ2-3, with 8 bases that match TRBD2. CDR3 length: 16 amino acids. The germline gives CDR1 SGHRS, CDR2 YFSETQ. V was pared by 0 bases and J by 4 bases, with 7 bases of the junction left unmatched. Drawing the rest from reference TRBV5-1 and TRBJ2-3, the complete variable domain is KAGVTQTPRYLIKTRGQQVTLSCSPISGHRSVSWYQQTPGQGLQFLFEYFSETQRNKGNFPGRFSGRQFSNSRSEMNVSTLELGDSALYLCASSLVGGGIADTQYFGPGTRLTVL.

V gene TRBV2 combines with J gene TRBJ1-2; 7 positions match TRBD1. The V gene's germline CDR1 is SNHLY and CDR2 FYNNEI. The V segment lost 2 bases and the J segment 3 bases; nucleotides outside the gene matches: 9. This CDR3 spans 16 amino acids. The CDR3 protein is CASSELGPGQYYGYTF. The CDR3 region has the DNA TGTGCCAGCAGTGAATTAGGGCCGGGACAGTACTATGGCTACACCTTC. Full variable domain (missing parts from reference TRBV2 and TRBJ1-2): EPEVTQTPSHQVTQMGQEVILRCVPISNHLYFYWYRQILGQKVEFLVSFYNNEISEKSEIFDDQFSVERPDGSNFTLKIRSTKLEDSAMYFCASSELGPGQYYGYTFGSGTRLTVV.

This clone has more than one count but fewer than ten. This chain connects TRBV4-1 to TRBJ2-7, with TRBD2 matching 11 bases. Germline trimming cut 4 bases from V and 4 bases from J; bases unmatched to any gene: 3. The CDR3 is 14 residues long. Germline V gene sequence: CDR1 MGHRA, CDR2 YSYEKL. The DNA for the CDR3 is TGCGCCAGCAGCCTTAGCGGGGGGGCTTACGAGCAGTACTTC. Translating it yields CASSLSGGAYEQYF.

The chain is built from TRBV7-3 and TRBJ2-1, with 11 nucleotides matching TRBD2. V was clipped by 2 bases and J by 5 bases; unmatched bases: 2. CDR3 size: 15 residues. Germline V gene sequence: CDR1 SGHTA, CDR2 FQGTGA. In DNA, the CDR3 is TGTGCCAGCAGCTTACTAGCGGGGGGTCACAATGAGCAGTTCTTC. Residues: CASSLLAGGHNEQFF. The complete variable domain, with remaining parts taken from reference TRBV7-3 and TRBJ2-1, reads GAGVSQTPSNKVTEKGKYVELRCDPISGHTALYWYRQSLGQGPEFLIYFQGTGAADDSGLPNDRFFAVRPEGSVSTLKIQRTERGDSAVYLCASSLLAGGHNEQFFGPGTRLTVL.

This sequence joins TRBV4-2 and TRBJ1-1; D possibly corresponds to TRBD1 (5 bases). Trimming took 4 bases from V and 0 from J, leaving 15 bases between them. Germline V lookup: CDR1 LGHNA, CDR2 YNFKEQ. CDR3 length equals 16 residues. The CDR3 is CASSRRGSSMNTEAFF. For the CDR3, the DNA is TGTGCCAGCAGCCGTCGGGGCAGCAGCATGAACACTGAAGCTTTCTTT.

The CDR3 DNA reads as TGCGCCAGCAGCTCTGCCCGGGATACGCAGTATTTT. Residues: CASSSARDTQYF. J is TRBJ2-3 and V is TRBV5-1, with no clear D. This CDR3 comprises 12 residues. Germline V gives CDR1 SGHRS, CDR2 YFSETQ. Deletions cut 3 bases from V and 6 bases from J, with 8 bases between.

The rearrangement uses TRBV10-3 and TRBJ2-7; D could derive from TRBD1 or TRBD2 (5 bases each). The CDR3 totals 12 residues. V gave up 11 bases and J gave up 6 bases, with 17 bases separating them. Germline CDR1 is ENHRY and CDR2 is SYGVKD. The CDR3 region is CASGIGGTEQYF. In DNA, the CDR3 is TGTGCCTCCGGCATTGGGGGTACCGAGCAGTACTTC.

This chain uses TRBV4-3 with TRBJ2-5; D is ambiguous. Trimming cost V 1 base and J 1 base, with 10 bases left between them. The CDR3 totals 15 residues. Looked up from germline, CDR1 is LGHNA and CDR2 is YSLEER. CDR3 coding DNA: TGCGCCAGCAGCCAAGTCTTGCGGTCCCAAGAGACCCAGTACTTC. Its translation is CASSQVLRSQETQYF.

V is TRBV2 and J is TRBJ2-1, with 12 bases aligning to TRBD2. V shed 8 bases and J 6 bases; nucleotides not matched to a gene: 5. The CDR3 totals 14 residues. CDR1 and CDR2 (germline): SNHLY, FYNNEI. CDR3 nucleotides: TGTGCCAGCCCCGGACTAGCGGGGCGCAATGAGCAGTTCTTC. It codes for CASPGLAGRNEQFF.

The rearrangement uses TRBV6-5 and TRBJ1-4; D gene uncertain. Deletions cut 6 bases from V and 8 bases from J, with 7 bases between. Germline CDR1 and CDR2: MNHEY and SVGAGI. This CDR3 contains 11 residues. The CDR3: CASRGGEKLFF. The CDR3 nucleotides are TGTGCCAGCAGAGGAGGGGAAAAACTGTTTTTT.

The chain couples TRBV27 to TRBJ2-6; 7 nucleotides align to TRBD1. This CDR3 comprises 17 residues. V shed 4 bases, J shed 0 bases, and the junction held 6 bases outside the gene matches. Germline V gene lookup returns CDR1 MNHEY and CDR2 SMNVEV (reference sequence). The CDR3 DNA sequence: TGTGCCAGCAGTTCCCGGGACAGTAACTCTGGGGCCAACGTCCTGACTTTC. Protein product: CASSSRDSNSGANVLTF.

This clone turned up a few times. The CDR3 reads CASSQDQIYGYTF. CDR3 nucleotides: TGCGCCAGCAGCCAAGACCAGATCTATGGCTACACCTTC. The chain couples TRBV4-1 to TRBJ1-2; D is undetermined. The CDR3 covers 13 residues. Germline V gene lookup returns CDR1 MGHRA and CDR2 YSYEKL. Trimming cost V 0 bases and J 4 bases, with 6 bases left between them.

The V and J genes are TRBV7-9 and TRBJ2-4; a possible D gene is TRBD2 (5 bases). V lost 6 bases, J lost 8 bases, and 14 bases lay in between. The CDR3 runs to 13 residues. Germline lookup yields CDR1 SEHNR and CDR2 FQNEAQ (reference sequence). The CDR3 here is CASRPDLLDIQYF. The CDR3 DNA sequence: TGTGCCAGCAGACCGGACTTATTGGACATTCAGTACTTC.

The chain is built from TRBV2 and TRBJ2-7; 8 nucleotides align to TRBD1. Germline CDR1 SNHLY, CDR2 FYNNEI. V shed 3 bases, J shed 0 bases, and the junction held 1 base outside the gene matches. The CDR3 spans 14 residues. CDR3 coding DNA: TGTGCCAGCAGTGAGGGACAGGCCTCCTACGAGCAGTACTTC. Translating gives CASSEGQASYEQYF.

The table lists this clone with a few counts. The CDR3 nucleotides read TGTGCCAGCAGCCCACCGGGACAGGGGGCGCGGGAGCAGTACTTC. As protein: CASSPPGQGAREQYF. This sequence joins TRBV7-2 and TRBJ2-7; 12 bases are a match to TRBD1. Germline lookup yields CDR1 SGHTA and CDR2 FQGNSA. The J segment lost 7 bases and the V segment lost 5 bases, leaving 9 bases of the junction unmatched. This CDR3 is 15 amino acids long.

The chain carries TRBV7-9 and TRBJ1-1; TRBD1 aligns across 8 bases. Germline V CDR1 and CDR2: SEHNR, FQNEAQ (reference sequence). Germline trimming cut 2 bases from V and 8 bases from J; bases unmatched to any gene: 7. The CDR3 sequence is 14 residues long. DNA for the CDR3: TGTGCCAGCAGCTTACCGACAGGGGTTAGCGAAGCTTTCTTT. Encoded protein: CASSLPTGVSEAFF.

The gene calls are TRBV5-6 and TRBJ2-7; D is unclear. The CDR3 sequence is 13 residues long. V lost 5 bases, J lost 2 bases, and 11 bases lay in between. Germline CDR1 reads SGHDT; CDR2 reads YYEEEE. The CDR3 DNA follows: TGTGCCAGCAGTTCACCAGAGGCCTACGAGCAGTACTTC. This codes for CASSSPEAYEQYF.

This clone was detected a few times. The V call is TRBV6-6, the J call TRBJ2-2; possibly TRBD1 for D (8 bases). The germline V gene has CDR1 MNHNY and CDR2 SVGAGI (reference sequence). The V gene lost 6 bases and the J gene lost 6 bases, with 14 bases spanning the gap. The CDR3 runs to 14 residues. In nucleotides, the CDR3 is TGTGCCAGCAGCCTAACAGGGGGGGCCGGGGAGCTGTTTTTT. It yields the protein CASSLTGGAGELFF.

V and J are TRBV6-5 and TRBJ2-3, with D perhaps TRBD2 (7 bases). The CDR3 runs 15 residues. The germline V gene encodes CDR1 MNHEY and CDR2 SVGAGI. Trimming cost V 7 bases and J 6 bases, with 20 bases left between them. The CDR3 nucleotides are TGTGCCAGCACCGGATTTGCGGGGGCCCGGGATACGCAGTATTTT. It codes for CASTGFAGARDTQYF.

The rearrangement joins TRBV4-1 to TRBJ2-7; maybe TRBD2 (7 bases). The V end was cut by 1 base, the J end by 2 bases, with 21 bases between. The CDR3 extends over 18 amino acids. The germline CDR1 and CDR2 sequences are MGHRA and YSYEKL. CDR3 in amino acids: CASSQGPRGLLTPYEQYF. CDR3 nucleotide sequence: TGCGCCAGCAGCCAAGGTCCGCGGGGGCTTCTCACCCCCTACGAGCAGTACTTC.